This TCR beta chain was recorded in a study of graft-versus-host responses after intestinal transplantation (dated by TCRdb to about 2021). Background on the whole study: Multivisceral, liver-intestinal, or isolated intestinal transplants were received by the recipients. Every recipient was given anti-thymocyte globulin induction, followed by approximately 3 years of maintenance tacrolimus and steroids. Bulk TCR-beta CDR3 sequencing was used to track graft-versus-host and host-versus-graft alloreactive T cell clones in the graft, circulation and bone marrow after intestinal transplantation. Alloreactive clones were identified by sequencing pre-transplant mixed lymphocyte reaction products and comparing these products with unstimulated pre-transplant donor and recipient T cells. A cohort of about 26 intestinal transplant recipients, including one retransplant, was enrolled, and a few patients lacking pretransplant specimens were excluded. A peak of at least 4% donor T cells among recipient peripheral blood mononuclear cells was the definition used for donor T cell macrochimerism. Rather than being sequenced by the commercial service, samples from a few later patients were sequenced in-house on an Illumina MiSeq and processed with MiXCR.

Germline trimming: 2 bases from V, 6 bases from J; junction bases outside gene matches: 13. In the germline V gene (reference sequence), CDR1 corresponds to SGHNT and CDR2 to YYREEE. The CDR3, from cysteine to phenylalanine, totals 17 residues. Only the CDR3 DNA is retained, 51 bases long and in frame from the first base. Blood samples were collected up to 4 times in the first month after transplant and then at least monthly when available. Overall study results and their limits: The relatively low number and heterogeneity of intestinal transplant patients limited the conclusions. GvH clones turned up in recipient bone marrow, with some appearing earlier in ileal mucosa or blood, a pattern consistent with an intestinal mucosal origin. Patients with donor T cell macrochimerism had high GvH to HvG T cell clonal ratios in their allografts. Peak levels of circulating GvH clones were associated with declines in HvG clones early after transplant.

The library was built by means of the immunoSEQ multiplex PCR assay. Adaptive Biotechnologies carried out high-throughput TCR-beta CDR3 sequencing of genomic DNA for most patients. On the authors' methods: TCR sequencing data were retrieved from Adaptive's ImmunoSEQ software for 18 patients, whereas three other patients were processed with MiXCR and VDJtools. CDR3 nucleotide sequences shared by donor and recipient were removed because the origin of these sequences could not be assigned. To count as alloreactive, a clone needed at least 2-fold expansion over unstimulated cells and a minimum CFSE-low frequency of 0.002% (template counts) or 0.001% (read counts). A clone was considered mappable if detected in the sequenced pre-transplant spleen, lymph node, or MLR CFSE-low populations of the donor or recipient. The cumulative frequency of alloreactive clones was calculated as a percentage of all sequences, weighted by copy number. Entries here come from immuneACCESS through TCRdb and include only in-frame sequences with V and J called. Some clones fail to appear in such tables; in the studies checked, an unresolved V gene covers under half of the shortfall, and the cause of the remainder is unknown. Clone size and V and J calls were adopted from that table, with D and trimming inferred from the DNA. The sample profile shows approximately 24,000 clones; approximately 93% of them were found once. Around 0.53% of the sample is taken by the ten largest.

Regarding this clone: Its antigen is not yet known. The record has no base qualities; no much larger clone is one base away.

The source was PBMCs, collected 18 days after transplant. The receptor was derived from a human patient who received an intestinal transplant, so some T cells may come from the graft donor. This sequence uses TRBV5-4 and TRBJ2-1, with 8 junctional bases fitting TRBD1. The DNA reads TGTGCCAGCAGCTTAGGTCTCGCCAGGGGGCAATCCAATGAGCAGTTCTTC. Its amino acids are CASSLGLARGQSNEQFF.